These 21 T cell receptor beta chains originate from one sample sequenced in a study of regulatory T cells in long-lasting Graves disease. Time point given: newly diagnosed GD, antithyroid drugs for less than 3 months. Scientists built the TCR library using RNA that was extracted from PBMCs. Construction of TCR beta libraries relied on iRepertoire HTBI primers and on Arm-PCR targeting CDR3 regions. TCRdb itself ran the multiplex PCR reads through MiXCR, one entry per CDR3 protein. The sample records some 240,000 distinct CDR3 sequences, around 19% being singletons. These data were also reused for a study on T cells in Graves' hyperthyroidism and ophthalmopathy.

The material sequenced was peripheral blood mononuclear cells (PBMCs), taken at new diagnosis, from a patient treated with antithyroid drugs. The origin of the receptors is a woman in her thirties with Graves disease.

A single count supports this clonotype. A far larger clone is one nucleotide away, so this likely arose from a read error. The chain carries TRBV2 and TRBJ2-3; D tentatively fits TRBD1 or TRBD2 (5 bases each). The end of the DNA fits TRBJ2-5 better, so the J call may be wrong. Germline V gives CDR1 SNHLY, CDR2 FYNNEI. The CDR3 loop spans 15 amino acids. The CDR3 here is CASRVDPGTGQTQYF. CDR3 sequence (DNA): TGTGCCAGCAGAGTCGACCCGGGAACGGGACAGACCCAGTACTTC.

This clonotype was picked up many times. V gene TRBV27 combines with J gene TRBJ2-4; 8 nucleotides align to TRBD1. Looked up from germline, CDR1 is MNHEY and CDR2 is SMNVEV (reference sequence). This CDR3 has 15 amino acids. The junction had 1 base not matched to a gene; V was cut back by 2 bases and J by 1 base. Here the CDR3 DNA reads TGTGCCAGCAGTTTAGGACAGGGTGCCAAAAACATTCAGTACTTC. This gives the protein CASSLGQGAKNIQYF.

This clonotype was picked up many times. J is TRBJ2-2 and V is TRBV18, with TRBD1 as a possible D gene (5 bases). V gave up 4 bases and J gave up 4 bases, with 16 bases separating them. The CDR3 has 16 residues. Germline V gene data show CDR1 as KGHSH and CDR2 as LQKENI. CDR3 sequence (DNA): TGTGCCAGCTCACAAGGGGTCAATGGGCCCACCGGGGAGCTGTTTTTT. Its translation is CASSQGVNGPTGELFF.

This clonotype was found a few times. The rearrangement uses TRBV4-1 and TRBJ2-1, with 10 bases identical to TRBD1. The CDR3 contains 17 residues. Germline V gene lookup returns CDR1 MGHRA and CDR2 YSYEKL. The V and J ends lost 1 base and 12 bases, in that order; junction bases with no gene match: 15. CDR3 residues: CASSQVRPGTGDIRQFF. CDR3 coding DNA: TGCGCCAGCAGCCAAGTGAGGCCCGGGACAGGGGATATCAGGCAGTTCTTC.

For this clonotype: A far larger clone is one base from this, pointing to a likely read error. V is TRBV12-3 or TRBV12-4 and J is TRBJ1-1; D remains unclear. V lost 6 bases and J 0 bases, leaving 8 bases between the germline ends. The CDR3 runs to 13 residues. CDR3 in amino acids: CASSQVVNTEAFF. The DNA for the CDR3 is TGTGCCAGCAGCCAAGTAGTGAACACTGAAGCTTTCTTT.

This clonotype appeared many times. V usage is TRBV9 and J usage is TRBJ1-6; 10 bases are shared with TRBD1. The CDR3 length is 15 residues. V lost 2 bases, J lost 9 bases, and 5 bases stayed unmatched. Germline V lookup: CDR1 SGDLS, CDR2 YYNGEE. The CDR3 here is CASSVQGDRGSPLHF. The CDR3 DNA reads as TGTGCCAGCAGCGTCCAAGGGGACAGGGGTTCACCCCTCCACTTT.

This clonotype was observed at least ten times. J is TRBJ2-1 and V is TRBV19; 9 positions agree with TRBD2. CDR3 length equals 16 residues. Germline V gene lookup returns CDR1 LNHDA and CDR2 SQIVND (reference sequence). With 1 base clipped from V and 4 bases from J, the junction kept 5 bases outside the gene matches. The CDR3 bases are TGTGCCAGTAGTATAGCCTCGCTAGCGGGGTACAATGAGCAGTTCTTC. Encoded protein: CASSIASLAGYNEQFF.

Comment on this clonotype: Lacking the conserved final phenylalanine or tryptophan, this CDR3 likely reflects a read error. Because the CDR3's place on the DNA is in doubt, the DNA is left out and the CDR3 is given as listed by TCRdb. This chain links TRBV28 with TRBJ2-5. Per germline, CDR1 MDHEN and CDR2 SYDVKM. From its first to its last residue, the CDR3 has 14 amino acids. The CDR3 loop is CASSLSRGGETLYV.

This rearrangement joins TRBV6-1 to TRBJ2-2; 8 bases agree with TRBD2. CDR1 MNHNS and CDR2 SASEGT come from the germline V gene. This CDR3 has 20 residues. Trimming took 3 bases from V and 2 from J; bases not matched to a gene: 17. The CDR3 region is CASSEVPGGSGRLNTGELFF. The CDR3 bases are TGTGCCAGCAGTGAGGTACCCGGGGGAAGCGGGAGACTTAACACCGGGGAGCTGTTTTTT.

This clonotype has ten or more counts. V and J are TRBV20-1 and TRBJ1-2; 8 positions match TRBD1. Germline V gene data show CDR1 as DFQATT and CDR2 as SNEGSKA (reference sequence). Trimming at V came to 6 bases and at J to 2 bases, leaving 8 bases not matched to a gene. The CDR3 runs to 14 residues. The CDR3: CSARRTGLNYGYTF. CDR3 bases: TGCAGTGCCAGGCGGACAGGGCTGAACTATGGCTACACCTTC.

This clonotype has ten or more counts. The chain carries TRBV20-1 and TRBJ2-3; D call uncertain. This CDR3 spans 13 amino acids. Trimming stripped 6 bases from V and 2 bases from J, with 12 bases between. Looked up from germline, CDR1 is DFQATT and CDR2 is SNEGSKA (reference sequence). CDR3 nucleotide sequence: TGCAGTGCATCACCAAACCCCACAGATACGCAGTATTTT. Translation gives CSASPNPTDTQYF.

This clonotype was observed many times. A much larger clone lies a single base off, so this may be a read error. This sequence joins TRBV2 and TRBJ1-3; D unclear. The CDR3 runs 13 residues. Germline assignment: CDR1 SNHLY and CDR2 FYNNEI. The CDR3: CASSSFSENTIYF. The DNA of the CDR3 is TGTGCCAGCAGTTCATTCTCTGAAAACACCATATATTTT. Supplemented by reference TRBV2 and TRBJ1-3, the full variable domain reads EPEVTQTPSHQVTQMGQEVILRCVPISNHLYFYWYRQILGQKVEFLVSFYNNEISEKSEIFDDQFSVERPDGSNFTLKIRSTKLEDSAMYFCASSSFSENTIYFGEGSWLTVV.

This clonotype was recorded at least ten times. The chain has TRBV7-9 and TRBJ2-3, with D unresolved. CDR1 is SEHNR and CDR2 is FQNEAQ in the germline V gene (reference sequence). Trimming took 2 bases from V and 2 from J, leaving 20 bases between them. CDR3 length: 18 amino acids. In nucleotides, the CDR3 is TGTGCCAGCAGCTTATCCCCAGGCCCGACCACCATCACAGATACGCAGTATTTT. It encodes CASSLSPGPTTITDTQYF.

This clonotype has just a few counts. V usage is TRBV5-4 and J usage is TRBJ2-1; D gene ambiguous. The germline CDR1 and CDR2 sequences are SGHNT and YYREEE (reference sequence). This CDR3 spans 14 amino acids. Trimming took off 5 bases at V and 5 bases at J, with 14 bases between the two ends. CDR3 sequence: CASRATFFDNEQFF. DNA for the CDR3: TGTGCCAGCAGGGCCACTTTTTTTGACAATGAGCAGTTCTTC.

This chain uses TRBV3-1 with TRBJ1-1; 8 bases line up with TRBD1. Germline V gene lookup returns CDR1 LGHDT and CDR2 YNNKEL (reference sequence). Losses at the gene ends were 4 bases for V and 3 bases for J; bases not matched to a gene: 4. CDR3 length equals 14 residues. CDR3 in amino acids: CASSRTGLDTEAFF. CDR3 DNA: TGTGCCAGCAGCCGGACAGGGTTGGACACTGAAGCTTTCTTT.

This clonotype has ten or more counts. The rearrangement links TRBV12-3 or TRBV12-4 to TRBJ1-1, with D tentatively TRBD1 (5 bases). CDR3 length: 14 residues. V was pared by 6 bases and J by 9 bases, with 20 bases between. CDR3 nucleotide sequence: TGTGCCAGCAGGCCCAGTGGGGGGTCGGTGAAAGCTTTCTTT. It yields the protein CASRPSGGSVKAFF.

This clonotype was seen many times. The J gene is TRBJ2-1, the V gene TRBV7-9, with D perhaps matching TRBD1 or TRBD2 (5 bases each). Per the germline V gene, CDR1 is SEHNR and CDR2 is FQNEAQ (reference sequence). Trimming left V 1 base short and J 8 bases short, with 15 bases between. The CDR3 runs 15 residues. CDR3 in DNA: TGTGCCAGCAGCTTAGTGGTGGGACCTCTCGATGAGCAGTTCTTC. It specifies CASSLVVGPLDEQFF.

Ten or more counts support this clonotype. V is TRBV6-1 and J is TRBJ1-5, with TRBD1 matching 9 bases. V was clipped by 7 bases and J by 7 bases; unmatched bases: 20. The CDR3 sequence is 18 residues long. The germline V gene has CDR1 MNHNS and CDR2 SASEGT. The CDR3 here is CASIPDRGEVLSGQPQHF. The CDR3 nucleotides read TGTGCCAGCATCCCGGACAGGGGAGAGGTACTGTCCGGGCAGCCCCAGCATTTT.

This clonotype was recorded at least ten times. DNA of the CDR3: TGTGCCAGCAGTTCGACAGGGGGAAGGACTGAAGCTTTCTTT. Encoded protein: CASSSTGGRTEAFF. V and J are TRBV11-3 and TRBJ1-1; TRBD1 aligns across 9 bases. Germline CDR1 SGHNT, CDR2 YENEEA. Trimming at V came to 6 bases and at J to 5 bases, leaving 7 bases not matched to a gene. This CDR3 has 14 residues.

This clonotype was detected many times. The genes are TRBV19 and TRBJ1-3, with a tentative D call TRBD1 (5 bases). The CDR3 covers 16 residues. Germline CDR1 is LNHDA and CDR2 is SQIVND (reference sequence). V was clipped by 8 bases and J by 0 bases, with 17 bases between them. The CDR3 nucleotides read TGTGCCAGTGGGACCGACAGACCAAGCTCTGGAAACACCATATATTTT. It is translated as CASGTDRPSSGNTIYF. Variable domain in full (rest from reference TRBV19 and TRBJ1-3): DGGITQSPKYLFRKEGQNVTLSCEQNLNHDAMYWYRQDPGQGLRLIYYSQIVNDFQKGDIAEGYSVSREKKESFPLTVTSAQKNPTAFYLCASGTDRPSSGNTIYFGEGSWLTVV.

A note on this clonotype: A much larger clone differs from this one at a single base, so this may be a read error. Lacking the conserved final phenylalanine or tryptophan, this CDR3 likely reflects a read error. The gene calls are TRBV12-3 or TRBV12-4 and TRBJ1-1; D may be TRBD1 (6 bases). Trimming cost V 6 bases and J 10 bases, with 12 bases left between them. CDR3 length equals 11 residues. The CDR3 bases are TGTGCCAGCAGCAGGGGTCCGGCAGCTTTCCTT. This encodes CASSRGPAAFL.